This T cell receptor beta chain was sequenced in a study of shared clonotypes between healthy human individuals. Trimming took off 1 base at V and 3 bases at J, with 17 bases between the two ends. This CDR3 is 16 amino acids long. Germline V CDR1 and CDR2: SGHRS, YFSETQ. Sequencing was performed with immunoSEQ multiplex PCR; in TCRdb, only in-frame clones are kept and a portion is missing. The repertoire holds under 600,000 clones, with roughly 95% as singletons. The chain employs TRBV5-1 and TRBJ2-7; the D gene is possibly TRBD2 (6 bases). The TCR originated in a woman aged 25 to 45 in good health. Sequencing was done on a sample of naive CD4+ T cells sorted from blood. Documented subset: CD45RA+ positively selected. The CDR3 DNA is TGCGCCAGCAGCTTGACGTCCGGGACTCCTTACTACGAGCAGTACTTC. This encodes CASSLTSGTPYYEQYF.